This TCR beta chain was obtained from a study of regulatory T cells in long-lasting Graves disease. CDR3-region Arm-PCR and iRepertoire HTBI primers produced the TCR beta libraries. TCRdb itself ran the multiplex PCR reads through MiXCR, one entry per CDR3 protein. The data show roughly 500,000 distinct CDR3 sequences, about 20% seen once. Regarding time point: persistent/refractory GD, antithyroid drugs over 5 years with positive TRAb. RNA from PBMCs was the source of the TCR library. The CDR3 has 15 residues. The germline V and J ends were trimmed by 0 bases and 5 bases, with 14 bases remaining between them. Germline V gene data show CDR1 as SGHRS and CDR2 as YFSETQ. In its sample, this clonotype was seen a few times.

The V call is TRBV5-1, the J call TRBJ1-1; a possible D gene is TRBD1 (6 bases). Sequencing was performed on peripheral blood mononuclear cells (PBMCs), taken when the disease was refractory, from a patient treated with antithyroid drugs. The sequence derives from a female donor with Graves disease. The CDR3 here is CASSLGDNEGTEAFF. CDR3 bases: TGCGCCAGCAGCTTGGGGGACAACGAAGGGACTGAAGCTTTCTTT.